The entry below describes one T cell receptor beta chain. Germline CDR1 and CDR2: SEHNR and FQNEAQ (reference sequence). The CDR3 is 14 amino acids. V was shortened by 1 base and J by 8 bases, with 12 bases between the two germline ends. This sample was included in a study of blood T cell repertoires in COVID-19. Profiling relied on immunoSEQ multiplex PCR, and the TCRdb table lists in-frame clones only, not all of them. This table has more than 300,000 clones, approximately 89% appearing once. This receptor was taken from a woman aged 25-40 years with COVID-19, enrolled during active disease. The sequencing sample was made of peripheral blood. The rearrangement joins TRBV7-9 to TRBJ2-1; D is possibly TRBD1 (5 bases). The CDR3 sequence: CASSLDFRADEQFF. DNA for the CDR3: TGTGCCAGCAGCTTAGACTTCAGGGCCGATGAGCAGTTCTTC.